The 15 T cell receptor beta chains in this list originate from one sample, sequenced in a study of cytomegalovirus exposure and HLA in healthy donors. This PCR relied on a set of 60 Vbeta primers and 13 Jbeta primers. The method was immunoSEQ multiplex PCR; TCRdb's version includes in-frame clones alone and lacks a portion of them. The sample has approximately 170,000 clones; approximately 81% are singletons. Sequencing input: PBMCs. Source of these receptors: a man younger than 40 in good health and CMV-seropositive.

The CDR3 bases are TGTGCCAGCAGCATCCAATCACAGGGGGACGAGCAGTACTTC. Translated, it gives CASSIQSQGDEQYF. The rearrangement uses TRBV5-5 and TRBJ2-7; 8 nucleotides agree with TRBD1. The CDR3 runs 14 residues. Germline CDR1 SGHKS, CDR2 YYEKEE (reference sequence). Trimming took 4 bases from V and 5 from J; bases not matched to a gene: 8.

The chain uses TRBV2 and TRBJ2-7; D not resolved. Trimming cost V 4 bases and J 5 bases, with 18 bases left between them. The V gene's germline CDR1 is SNHLY and CDR2 FYNNEI. This CDR3 region has 15 residues. CDR3 loop: CASSGWVERSDEQYF. In DNA, the CDR3 is TGTGCCAGCAGTGGGTGGGTCGAAAGGAGCGACGAGCAGTACTTC.

The sample holds one count of this clone. The V gene is TRBV10-3, the J gene TRBJ1-2, with 10 bases fitting TRBD1. The length of the CDR3 is 15 residues. V lost 4 bases, J lost 5 bases, and 7 bases stayed unmatched. Per the germline V gene, CDR1 is ENHRY and CDR2 is SYGVKD. The CDR3 reads CAISAPGQGSYGYTF. The CDR3 DNA sequence: TGTGCCATCAGTGCTCCGGGACAGGGGTCTTATGGCTACACCTTC.

The chain recombines TRBV15 with TRBJ1-4, with TRBD1 as a possible D gene (6 bases). Germline V gives CDR1 LNHNV, CDR2 YYDKDF (reference sequence). This CDR3 has 14 residues. Trimming pared 0 bases from V and 6 bases from J, leaving 8 bases between. The CDR3 DNA reads as TGTGCCACCAGCAGAGACAGGGGTGATGAAAAACTGTTTTTT. It yields the protein CATSRDRGDEKLFF.

This clone was counted a single time. This chain joins TRBV7-9 and TRBJ2-2; tentatively, D is TRBD2 (6 bases). Germline-derived CDR1 and CDR2 are SEHNR and FQNEAQ (reference sequence). This CDR3 region has 14 residues. V shed 7 bases and J shed 6 bases, with 15 bases lying between them. The CDR3 sequence is CASTNIGGPGELFF. CDR3 coding DNA: TGTGCCAGCACCAACATCGGGGGACCCGGGGAGCTGTTTTTT.

The chain has TRBV14 and TRBJ1-2; D remains ambiguous. Trimming removed 0 bases at V and 4 bases at J, with 9 bases between. The CDR3 has 14 residues. Germline assignment: CDR1 SGHDN and CDR2 FVKESK. The CDR3 reads CASSQDLTFYGYTF. Written as DNA, the CDR3 is TGTGCCAGCAGCCAAGATCTAACCTTCTATGGCTACACCTTC.

V gene TRBV18 combines with J gene TRBJ2-7, with 9 bases that match TRBD1. There are 15 residues in the CDR3. The germline V gene encodes CDR1 KGHSH and CDR2 LQKENI. Losses at the gene ends were 3 bases for V and 3 bases for J; bases not matched to a gene: 6. For the CDR3, the DNA is TGTGCCAGCTCACCCGGGACAGGGACCCTCTACGAGCAGTACGTC. Protein product: CASSPGTGTLYEQYV.

A single count supports this clone. The rearrangement joins TRBV4-1 to TRBJ2-7, with 9 bases fitting TRBD1. CDR3 length equals 16 residues. Germline-derived CDR1 and CDR2 are MGHRA and YSYEKL. V lost 4 bases and J lost 3; bases outside the gene matches: 10. The chain's CDR3 is CASSLSPGQGVYEQYF. In DNA form, the CDR3 reads TGCGCCAGCAGCCTAAGCCCGGGACAGGGCGTCTACGAGCAGTACTTC.

The chain couples TRBV19 to TRBJ1-4; D is unresolved. In germline, CDR1 is LNHDA, CDR2 SQIVND (reference sequence). V was cut by 4 bases and J by 0 bases, with 6 bases left in between. The CDR3 is made up of 14 amino acids. The chain's CDR3 is CASSNGATNEKLFF. In nucleotides, the CDR3 is TGTGCCAGTAGTAACGGTGCAACTAATGAAAAACTGTTTTTT.

The table lists this clone with a few counts. V is TRBV5-1 and J is TRBJ2-2, with D possibly TRBD2 on 5 matching bases. Germline CDR1 SGHRS, CDR2 YFSETQ. Trimming removed 7 bases at V and 3 bases at J, with 16 bases between. The CDR3 contains 15 residues. CDR3: CASRLVRAYTGELFF. In DNA, the CDR3 is TGCGCCAGCCGCCTGGTGAGGGCCTACACCGGGGAGCTGTTTTTT.

The CDR3 protein is CASSLGGTVLYNEQFF. DNA of the CDR3: TGTGCCAGCAGCTTAGGTGGGACAGTCCTTTACAATGAGCAGTTCTTC. This chain links TRBV11-2 with TRBJ2-1; TRBD1 matches at 7 bases. CDR1 SGHAT and CDR2 FQNNGV come from the germline V gene. This CDR3 region has 16 residues. V lost 1 base to trimming and J lost 4 bases; unmatched junction nucleotides: 7.

The chain's CDR3 is CASSLLGRAMNTEAFF. CDR3 nucleotide sequence: TGTGCCAGCAGCTTGCTAGGCAGGGCGATGAACACTGAAGCTTTCTTT. This chain connects TRBV5-6 to TRBJ1-1, with D possibly matching TRBD1 (5 bases). This CDR3 comprises 16 residues. V was clipped by 1 base and J by 0 bases, with 13 bases between them. CDR1 is SGHDT, CDR2 YYEEEE, per germline.

This clone was detected only a few times. The V and J genes are TRBV4-1 and TRBJ1-5, with TRBD1 matching over 8 bases. Germline V gene lookup returns CDR1 MGHRA and CDR2 YSYEKL. V shed 4 bases, J shed 0 bases, and the junction held 2 bases outside the gene matches. The CDR3 contains 15 residues. The CDR3 sequence is CASSRGQGSNQPQHF. Here the CDR3 DNA reads TGCGCCAGCAGCCGCGGACAGGGTAGCAATCAGCCCCAGCATTTT.

V is TRBV27 and J is TRBJ2-2; D gene ambiguous. The germline V gene has CDR1 MNHEY and CDR2 SMNVEV (reference sequence). V was pared by 6 bases and J by 4 bases, with 12 bases between. This CDR3 has 14 residues. The chain's CDR3 is CASRNPRSTGELFF. The CDR3, as DNA: TGTGCCAGCAGAAATCCCAGGTCCACCGGGGAGCTGTTTTTT.

This sequence joins TRBV7-3 and TRBJ2-1; tentatively, D is TRBD2 (7 bases). The germline V gene encodes CDR1 SGHTA and CDR2 FQGTGA. The CDR3 is made up of 15 amino acids. The V and J ends lost 1 base and 12 bases respectively, with 19 bases between them. The CDR3 here is CASSLSSKGGEGQFF. CDR3 in DNA: TGTGCCAGCAGCTTAAGTTCAAAAGGGGGGGAAGGGCAGTTCTTC. The variable domain in full, with the rest retrieved from reference TRBV7-3 and TRBJ2-1, is GAGVSQTPSNKVTEKGKYVELRCDPISGHTALYWYRQSLGQGPEFLIYFQGTGAADDSGLPNDRFFAVRPEGSVSTLKIQRTERGDSAVYLCASSLSSKGGEGQFFGPGTRLTVL.